This T cell receptor beta chain was sequenced for a study of memory CD4+ T cells and cytomegalovirus serostatus. Notes on the study in general: CMV serostatus prediction reached median AUC roughly 0.95, or 0.91 with US-trained model.

About this clone: Its antigen remains unidentified.

CDR3 length: 17 amino acids. V lost 6 bases to trimming and J lost 4 bases, with 22 bases between them. The germline CDR1 and CDR2 sequences are MNHEY and SMNVEV (reference sequence). Sequenced by immunoSEQ multiplex PCR; TCRdb stores in-frame clones only, minus some. The repertoire holds about 61,000 clones, with around 81% as singletons. The sort gate was single viable CD3+CD4+CD8-CD45RO+ cells for memory CD4+ T cells. CD4+ T cells were isolated by positive magnetic selection. The specimen was memory CD4+ T cells from blood. The V and J genes are TRBV27 and TRBJ2-1, with a tentative D call TRBD1 (6 bases). The sequence was collected from an adult in good health and CMV-seronegative. Some clones in this sample may be carry-over from other donors' samples. DNA for the CDR3: TGTGCCAGCAGCGGGTTTACAGGGAAAGGTCCTTACAATGAGCAGTTCTTC. This encodes CASSGFTGKGPYNEQFF.